The entry below describes one T cell receptor (beta chain). What it binds is unknown. A universal primer site was added by template switching, and unique molecular identifiers were carried by the cDNA. TCRdb fed the 5' RACE reads into MiXCR, producing one record per CDR3 protein. The sample contains about 200,000 distinct CDR3 sequences, roughly a tenth of which appear only once. The entry originates in a study of identical twins. Study-wide results and limits: Compared with unrelated sharing, twin-shared out-of-frame alpha sequences had more low-probability sequences.

The CDR3 is made up of 15 amino acids. J gave up 11 bases and V 0 bases, and 6 bases lay outside the gene matches. Germline V gene data show CDR1 as SGHTA and CDR2 as FQGNSA. No donor was unhealthy or non-Caucasian. The receptor comes from a man aged 50-59 years in good health. The sample comprised memory T cells sorted from blood. The chain combines TRBV7-2 with TRBJ1-6; 8 nucleotides match TRBD1. CDR3 protein: CASSLARTGLAPLHF. The CDR3 nucleotides are TGTGCCAGCAGCTTAGCGAGGACAGGGTTGGCACCCCTCCACTTT.